The 18 T cell receptor beta chains below come from one sample, sequenced in a study of cytomegalovirus exposure and HLA in healthy donors. Libraries were prepared by immunoSEQ multiplex PCR; TCRdb keeps only in-frame clonotypes and omits some of them. There are about 140,000 clones in the sample; roughly 88% occur only once, and roughly 7.7% lies in the top ten. Sequenced: PBMCs. The receptors stem from a woman younger than 35 in good health and CMV-seropositive.

This clone was seen just once. CDR3 bases: TGTGCCAGTAGTGGGGACAGGGGCTCTTATAGCAATCAGCCCCAGCATTTT. Amino acids: CASSGDRGSYSNQPQHF. The rearrangement links TRBV19 to TRBJ1-5, with 10 bases that match TRBD1. J was trimmed by 0 bases and V by 5 bases; bases with no gene match: 7. The germline gives CDR1 LNHDA, CDR2 SQIVND (reference sequence). The CDR3 runs to 17 residues.

A single count supports this clone. J is TRBJ2-7 and V is TRBV5-6, with 8 positions matching TRBD2. The CDR3 contains 13 residues. Per the germline V gene, CDR1 is SGHDT and CDR2 is YYEEEE. After removal of 4 bases from V and 0 bases from J, the junction contained 0 bases not matched to a gene. CDR3 region: CASSGTSSYEQYF. In nucleotides, the CDR3 is TGTGCCAGCAGCGGGACTAGCTCCTACGAGCAGTACTTC. Combining the CDR3 with reference TRBV5-6 and TRBJ2-7 gives the whole variable domain DAGVTQSPTHLIKTRGQQVTLRCSPKSGHDTVSWYQQALGQGPQFIFQYYEEEERQRGNFPDRFSGHQFPNYSSELNVNALLLGDSALYLCASSGTSSYEQYFGPGTRLTVT.

The rearrangement links TRBV11-3 to TRBJ1-3; 9 positions agree with TRBD1. The V segment lost 4 bases and the J segment 3 bases; nucleotides outside the gene matches: 4. The CDR3 sequence is 15 residues long. Germline CDR1 and CDR2: SGHNT and YENEEA. The CDR3 DNA follows: TGTGCCAGCAGCTCGACAGGGGGTGTTGGAAACACCATATATTTT. This codes for CASSSTGGVGNTIYF.

The chain combines TRBV19 with TRBJ2-2; the D is unclear. Germline loops: CDR1 LNHDA, CDR2 SQIVND (reference sequence). The CDR3 contains 13 residues. The V and J ends lost 4 bases and 5 bases respectively, with 8 bases between them. The CDR3 here is CASSSYWTGELFF. The CDR3 DNA sequence: TGTGCCAGTAGTAGTTACTGGACCGGGGAGCTGTTTTTT.

This chain connects TRBV2 to TRBJ2-2, with TRBD1 as a possible D gene (6 bases). The V gene lost 1 base and the J gene lost 0 bases, with 12 bases spanning the gap. Germline lookup yields CDR1 SNHLY and CDR2 FYNNEI. The CDR3 consists of 17 residues. CDR3 amino acids: CASSEVRRGTNTGELFF. The DNA for the CDR3 is TGTGCCAGCAGTGAAGTGCGCAGGGGTACGAACACCGGGGAGCTGTTTTTT.

The rearrangement uses TRBV6-1 and TRBJ2-2, with D perhaps TRBD2 (6 bases). This CDR3 is built from 15 residues. Trimming shortened V by 3 bases and J by 3 bases, and 11 bases separated the two germline ends. CDR1 MNHNS and CDR2 SASEGT come from the germline V gene. The CDR3 loop is CASSDGGPDTGELFF. The CDR3 DNA reads as TGTGCCAGCAGTGATGGAGGGCCCGACACCGGGGAGCTGTTTTTT.

The chain links TRBV28 to TRBJ2-1; D gene ambiguous. The CDR3 consists of 14 residues. CDR1 is MDHEN, CDR2 SYDVKM, per germline. Trimming pared 3 bases from V and 2 bases from J, leaving 8 bases between. CDR3 loop: CASSFPVAYNEQFF. As DNA, the CDR3 is TGTGCCAGCAGTTTTCCGGTAGCCTACAATGAGCAGTTCTTC.

This chain joins TRBV27 and TRBJ1-2; 8 bases align to TRBD1. Trimming cost V 0 bases and J 5 bases; bases outside gene matches: 5. The CDR3 contains 15 residues. Germline V lookup: CDR1 MNHEY, CDR2 SMNVEV (reference sequence). The CDR3 bases are TGTGCCAGCAGTTTATCCCGTAACAGGGGGTATGGCTACACCTTC. Its translation: CASSLSRNRGYGYTF.

The chain combines TRBV11-3 with TRBJ2-1; 7 bases are shared with TRBD1. V dropped 8 bases and J dropped 6; count of bases not matched to a gene: 7. The germline V gene has CDR1 SGHNT and CDR2 YENEEA. The CDR3 extends over 13 amino acids. The CDR3 loop reads CASADRAVNEQFF. In DNA, the CDR3 is TGTGCCAGCGCCGACAGGGCAGTCAATGAGCAGTTCTTC.

This chain links TRBV5-1 with TRBJ2-7, with D unclear. V dropped 1 base and J dropped 3 bases, with 8 bases sitting between them. Germline V lookup: CDR1 SGHRS, CDR2 YFSETQ. CDR3 size: 13 residues. The CDR3 spells CASSLTAYYEQYF. In DNA, the CDR3 is TGCGCCAGCAGCTTGACAGCCTACTACGAGCAGTACTTC.

The gene calls are TRBV15 and TRBJ2-2, with unresolved D. Germline V CDR1 and CDR2: LNHNV, YYDKDF (reference sequence). The germline V and J ends were trimmed by 0 bases and 0 bases, with 8 bases remaining between them. CDR3 length equals 16 residues. As DNA, the CDR3 is TGTGCCACCAGCAGAGAATTCTCGGCGAACACCGGGGAGCTGTTTTTT. It translates to CATSREFSANTGELFF.

For the CDR3, the DNA is TGTGCCAGCAGCCGAGGGGGACAGGGAGATTTGACCCAGTACTTC. Amino acid sequence: CASSRGGQGDLTQYF. V gene TRBV11-3 combines with J gene TRBJ2-5; 9 bases are shared with TRBD1. Trimming removed 5 bases from V and 7 bases from J; junction bases left unmatched: 11. CDR3 size: 15 residues. In germline, CDR1 is SGHNT, CDR2 YENEEA. Based on the CDR3 plus reference TRBV11-3 and TRBJ2-5, the full variable domain is EAGVVQSPRYKIIEKKQPVAFWCNPISGHNTLYWYLQNLGQGPELLIRYENEEAVDDSQLPKDRFSAERLKGVDSTLKIQPAELGDSAVYLCASSRGGQGDLTQYFGPGTRLLVL.

V and J are TRBV5-1 and TRBJ2-7; 8 positions agree with TRBD1. Trimming took 0 bases from V and 3 from J; bases not matched to a gene: 2. The CDR3 extends over 14 amino acids. Germline loops: CDR1 SGHRS, CDR2 YFSETQ. In nucleotides, the CDR3 is TGCGCCAGCAGCTTGGAGGGACAGGTCTACGAGCAGTACTTC. Its protein is CASSLEGQVYEQYF.

This clone was detected only once. The genes are TRBV6-5 and TRBJ1-1, with D uncertain. This CDR3 has 14 amino acids. Between the trimmed V and J ends, which lost 10 bases and 4 bases, there was a span of 19 bases. Germline CDR1 MNHEY, CDR2 SVGAGI. DNA for the CDR3: TGTGCCACGAGACCGCGAGGCGGGCGCACTGAAGCTTTCTTT. Its protein product is CATRPRGGRTEAFF.

The rearrangement joins TRBV2 to TRBJ1-2; 7 bases are shared with TRBD1. After removal of 5 bases from V and 6 bases from J, the junction contained 6 bases not matched to a gene. Germline loops: CDR1 SNHLY, CDR2 FYNNEI. The CDR3 runs to 13 residues. CDR3 sequence: CASSLDRDNGYTF. CDR3 DNA sequence: TGTGCCAGCAGTCTCGACAGGGACAATGGCTACACCTTC. The full variable domain, in which reference TRBV2 and TRBJ1-2 provide the parts outside the CDR3, is EPEVTQTPSHQVTQMGQEVILRCVPISNHLYFYWYRQILGQKVEFLVSFYNNEISEKSEIFDDQFSVERPDGSNFTLKIRSTKLEDSAMYFCASSLDRDNGYTFGSGTRLTVV.

The chain joins TRBV7-9 to TRBJ2-7; D gene ambiguous. V was pared by 4 bases and J by 4 bases, with 11 bases between. CDR1 and CDR2 (germline): SEHNR, FQNEAQ (reference sequence). The CDR3 consists of 13 residues. The CDR3 sequence is CASSSPSTYEQYF. CDR3 DNA sequence: TGTGCCAGCAGCTCCCCCTCAACATACGAGCAGTACTTC.

This chain uses TRBV6-6 with TRBJ1-1, with 10 bases that match TRBD1. The trim removed 4 bases at V and 11 bases at J, leaving 7 bases unmatched. This CDR3 region has 13 residues. Looked up from germline, CDR1 is MNHNY and CDR2 is SVGAGI (reference sequence). Here the CDR3 reads CASSSTGGGWAFF. In DNA form, the CDR3 reads TGTGCCAGCAGTTCGACAGGGGGCGGGTGGGCTTTCTTT.

V gene TRBV28 combines with J gene TRBJ1-5, with 9 nucleotides matching TRBD1. V trimming: 6 bases; J trimming: 2 bases; junction bases outside the gene matches: 14. This CDR3 has 18 residues. The germline V gene encodes CDR1 MDHEN and CDR2 SYDVKM. The CDR3 bases are TGTGCCAGCAGGCCGAAGAACAGGGGGCGATTGGGCAATCAGCCCCAGCATTTT. Protein sequence: CASRPKNRGRLGNQPQHF.